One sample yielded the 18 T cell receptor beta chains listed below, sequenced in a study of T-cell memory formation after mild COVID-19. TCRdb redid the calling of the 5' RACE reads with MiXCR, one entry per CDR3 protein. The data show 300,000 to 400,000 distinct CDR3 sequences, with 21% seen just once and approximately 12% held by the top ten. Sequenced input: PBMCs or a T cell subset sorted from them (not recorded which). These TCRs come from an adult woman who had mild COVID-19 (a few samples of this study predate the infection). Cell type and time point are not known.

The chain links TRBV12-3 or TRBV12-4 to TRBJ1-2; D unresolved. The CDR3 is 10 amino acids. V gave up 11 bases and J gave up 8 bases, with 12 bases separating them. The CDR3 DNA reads TGTGCCGATACTAAGGAGGGCTACACCTTC. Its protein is CADTKEGYTF.

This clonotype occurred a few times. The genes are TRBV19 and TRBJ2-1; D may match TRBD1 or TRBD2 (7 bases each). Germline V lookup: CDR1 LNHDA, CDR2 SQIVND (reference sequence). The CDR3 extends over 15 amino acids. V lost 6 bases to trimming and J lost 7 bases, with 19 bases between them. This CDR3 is CASSPRGGPMNEQFF. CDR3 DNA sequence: TGTGCCAGTAGCCCCAGGGGGGGACCCATGAATGAGCAGTTCTTC.

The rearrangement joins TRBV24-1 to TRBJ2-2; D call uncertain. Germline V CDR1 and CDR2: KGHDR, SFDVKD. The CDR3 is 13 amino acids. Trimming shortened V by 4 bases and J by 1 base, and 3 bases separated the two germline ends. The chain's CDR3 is CATSEQNTGELFF. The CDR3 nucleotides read TGTGCCACCAGTGAACAGAACACCGGGGAGCTGTTTTTT.

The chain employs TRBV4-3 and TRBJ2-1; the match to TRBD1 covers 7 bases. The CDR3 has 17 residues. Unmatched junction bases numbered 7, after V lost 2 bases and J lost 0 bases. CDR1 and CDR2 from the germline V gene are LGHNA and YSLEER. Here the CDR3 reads CASSQIRQGSSYNEQFF. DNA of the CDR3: TGCGCCAGCAGCCAAATCCGACAGGGCAGCTCCTACAATGAGCAGTTCTTC.

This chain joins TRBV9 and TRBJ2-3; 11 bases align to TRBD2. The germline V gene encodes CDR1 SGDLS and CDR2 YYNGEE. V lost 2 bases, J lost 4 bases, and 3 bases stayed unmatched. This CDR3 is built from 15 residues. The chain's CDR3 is CASSVSGRVADTQYF. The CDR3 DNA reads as TGTGCCAGCAGCGTTAGCGGGAGGGTTGCAGATACGCAGTATTTT.

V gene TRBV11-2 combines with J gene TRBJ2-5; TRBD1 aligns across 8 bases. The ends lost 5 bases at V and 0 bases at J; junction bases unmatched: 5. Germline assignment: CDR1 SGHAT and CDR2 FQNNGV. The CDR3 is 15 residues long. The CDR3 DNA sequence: TGTGCCAGCAGCCCTGGACAGGGTAACCAAGAGACCCAGTACTTC. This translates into CASSPGQGNQETQYF.

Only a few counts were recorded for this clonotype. CDR3 amino acids: CASSLGAGGQANEKLFF. CDR3 in DNA: TGTGCCAGCAGCTTAGGCGCAGGGGGCCAGGCTAATGAAAAACTGTTTTTT. This chain joins TRBV7-2 and TRBJ1-4; TRBD1 matches 8 bases. Trimming removed 1 base from V and 3 bases from J; junction bases left unmatched: 7. Germline V CDR1 and CDR2: SGHTA, FQGNSA. The CDR3 runs to 17 residues.

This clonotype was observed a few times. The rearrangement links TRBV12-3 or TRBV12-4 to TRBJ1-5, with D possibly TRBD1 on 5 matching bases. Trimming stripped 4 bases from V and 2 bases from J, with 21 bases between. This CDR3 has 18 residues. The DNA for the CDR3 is TGTGCCAGCAGTTCAGGGAGGATCGCGCGGTTTGGCAATCAGCCCCAGCATTTT. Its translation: CASSSGRIARFGNQPQHF.

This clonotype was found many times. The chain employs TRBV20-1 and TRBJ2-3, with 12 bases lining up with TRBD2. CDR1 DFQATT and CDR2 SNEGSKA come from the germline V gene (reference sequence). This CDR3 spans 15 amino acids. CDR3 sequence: CSKVRTSGKEDTQYF. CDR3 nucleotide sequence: TGCAGCAAAGTAAGGACTAGCGGGAAAGAAGATACGCAGTATTTT.

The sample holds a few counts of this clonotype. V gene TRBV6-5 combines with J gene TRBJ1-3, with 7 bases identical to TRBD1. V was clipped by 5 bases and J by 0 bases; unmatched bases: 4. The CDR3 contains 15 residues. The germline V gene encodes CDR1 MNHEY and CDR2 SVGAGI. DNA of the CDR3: TGTGCCAGCAGTACGGACAGGAGCTCTGGAAACACCATATATTTT. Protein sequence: CASSTDRSSGNTIYF.

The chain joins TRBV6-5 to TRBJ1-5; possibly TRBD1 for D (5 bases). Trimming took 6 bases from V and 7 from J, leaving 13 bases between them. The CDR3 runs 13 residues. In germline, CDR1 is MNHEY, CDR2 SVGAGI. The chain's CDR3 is CASRSNQGQPQHF. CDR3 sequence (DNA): TGTGCCAGCAGATCGAACCAGGGACAGCCCCAGCATTTT.

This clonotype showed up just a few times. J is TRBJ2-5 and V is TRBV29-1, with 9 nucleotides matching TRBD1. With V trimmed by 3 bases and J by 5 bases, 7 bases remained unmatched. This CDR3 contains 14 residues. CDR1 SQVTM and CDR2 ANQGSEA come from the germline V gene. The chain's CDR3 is CSVEIQGAVETQYF. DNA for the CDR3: TGCAGCGTTGAGATACAGGGGGCCGTGGAGACCCAGTACTTC.

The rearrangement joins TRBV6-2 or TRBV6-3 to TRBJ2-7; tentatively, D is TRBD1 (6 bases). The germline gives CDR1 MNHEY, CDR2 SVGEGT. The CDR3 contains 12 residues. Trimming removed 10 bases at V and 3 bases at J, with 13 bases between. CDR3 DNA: TGTGCCACCGCGGACAGCGTCTACGAGCAGTACTTC. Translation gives CATADSVYEQYF.

The CDR3 DNA reads as TGTGCCAGCAGCTTAAGATCAGGGGCTGGGGCCAACGTCCTGACTTTC. Translating it yields CASSLRSGAGANVLTF. The J gene is TRBJ2-6, the V gene TRBV7-9; the D gene is possibly TRBD1 (6 bases). Germline V CDR1 and CDR2: SEHNR, FQNEAQ (reference sequence). The V gene lost 2 bases and the J gene lost 2 bases, with 10 bases spanning the gap. This CDR3 contains 16 residues.

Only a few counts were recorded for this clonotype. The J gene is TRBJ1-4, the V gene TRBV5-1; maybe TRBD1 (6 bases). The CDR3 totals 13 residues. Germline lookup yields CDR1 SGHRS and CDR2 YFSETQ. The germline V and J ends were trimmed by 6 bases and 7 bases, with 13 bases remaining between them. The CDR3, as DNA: TGCGCCAGCAAGTTGGACAGTCGTGAAAAACTGTTTTTT. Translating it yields CASKLDSREKLFF.

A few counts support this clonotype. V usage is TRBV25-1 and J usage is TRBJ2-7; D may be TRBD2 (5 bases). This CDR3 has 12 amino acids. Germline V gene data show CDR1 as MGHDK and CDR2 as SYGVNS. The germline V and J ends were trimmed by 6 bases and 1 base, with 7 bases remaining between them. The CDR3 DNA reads TGTGCCAGCAGAGAGGGTTCCTACGAGCAGTACTTC. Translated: CASREGSYEQYF.

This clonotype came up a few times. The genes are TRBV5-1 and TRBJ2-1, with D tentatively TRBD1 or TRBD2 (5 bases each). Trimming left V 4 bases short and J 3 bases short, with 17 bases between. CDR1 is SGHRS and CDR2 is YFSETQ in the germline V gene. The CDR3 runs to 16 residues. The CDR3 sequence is CASSPITGTDYNEQFF. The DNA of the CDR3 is TGCGCCAGCAGCCCCATTACCGGGACGGACTACAATGAGCAGTTCTTC.

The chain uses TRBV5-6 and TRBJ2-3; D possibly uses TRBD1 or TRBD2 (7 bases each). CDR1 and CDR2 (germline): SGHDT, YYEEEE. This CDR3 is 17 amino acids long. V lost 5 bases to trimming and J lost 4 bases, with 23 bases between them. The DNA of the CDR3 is TGTGCCAGCAGTGTCGGGGGAGGGGGCGTCCTCGCAGATACGCAGTATTTT. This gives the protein CASSVGGGGVLADTQYF.